The 6 T cell receptor beta chains reported below all come from one sample, sequenced in a study of CD8+ T cells in alopecia areata. As to treatment: oral pan-JAK inhibitor, 5-10 mg twice daily. RNA was extracted and reverse transcribed into cDNA as the sequencing template. Measured with immunoSEQ multiplex PCR; TCRdb has only the in-frame clones, and not every one. The sample has roughly 180,000 clones, approximately 50% seen once. The material sequenced was CD8+ T cells sorted from blood, taken around week 53, from a patient treated with tofacitinib. The receptors derive from a human donor with alopecia areata.

This clone was detected once. The rearrangement joins TRBV4-1 to TRBJ1-5; no clear D. Germline V gives CDR1 MGHRA, CDR2 YSYEKL. The CDR3 has 15 residues. The V end lost 4 bases, the J end lost 0 bases, and 10 bases lay between the germline ends. CDR3 sequence (DNA): TGCGCCAGCAGCCTTGGCGGGTATAGCAATCAGCCCCAGCATTTT. This gives the protein CASSLGGYSNQPQHF.

The V and J genes are TRBV5-4 and TRBJ2-3; 8 nucleotides line up with TRBD2. Germline assignment: CDR1 SGHNT and CDR2 YYREEE (reference sequence). Unmatched junction bases numbered 0, after V lost 0 bases and J lost 0 bases. CDR3 length equals 15 residues. The CDR3 loop reads CASSLGGGSTDTQYF. The CDR3, as DNA: TGTGCCAGCAGCTTGGGCGGGGGGAGCACAGATACGCAGTATTTT.

A few counts support this clone. The chain joins TRBV27 to TRBJ2-2; D perhaps matches TRBD1 (5 bases). Trimming removed 7 bases from V and 6 bases from J, with 9 bases in between. CDR3 length: 12 amino acids. Germline V gene data show CDR1 as MNHEY and CDR2 as SMNVEV (reference sequence). CDR3 in amino acids: CASTGLAGELFF. CDR3 sequence (DNA): TGTGCCAGCACAGGGCTAGCCGGGGAGCTGTTTTTT.

V usage is TRBV5-6 and J usage is TRBJ2-5, with D possibly TRBD2 on 5 matching bases. The germline CDR1 and CDR2 sequences are SGHDT and YYEEEE. This CDR3 is built from 13 residues. The V and J ends lost 4 bases and 3 bases respectively, with 10 bases between them. This CDR3 reads CASSPEAEETQYF. The DNA for the CDR3 is TGTGCCAGCAGCCCGGAGGCAGAAGAGACCCAGTACTTC.

The chain uses TRBV5-6 and TRBJ2-1, with TRBD1 matching over 8 bases. The CDR3 is 17 amino acids. Germline assignment: CDR1 SGHDT and CDR2 YYEEEE. V shed 6 bases, J shed 3 bases, and the junction held 14 bases outside the gene matches. The DNA of the CDR3 is TGTGCCAGCATATTCCTCCCAGGGGGCGAGAACTACAATGAGCAGTTCTTC. This encodes CASIFLPGGENYNEQFF.

This rearrangement joins TRBV7-9 to TRBJ2-4; 11 positions match TRBD2. Germline-derived CDR1 and CDR2 are SEHNR and FQNEAQ (reference sequence). The CDR3 consists of 15 residues. The V and J ends lost 1 base and 6 bases, in that order; junction bases with no gene match: 2. The CDR3 sequence is CASSLEGTSGNIQYF. The CDR3 DNA reads as TGTGCCAGCAGCTTAGAAGGGACTAGCGGAAACATTCAGTACTTC.